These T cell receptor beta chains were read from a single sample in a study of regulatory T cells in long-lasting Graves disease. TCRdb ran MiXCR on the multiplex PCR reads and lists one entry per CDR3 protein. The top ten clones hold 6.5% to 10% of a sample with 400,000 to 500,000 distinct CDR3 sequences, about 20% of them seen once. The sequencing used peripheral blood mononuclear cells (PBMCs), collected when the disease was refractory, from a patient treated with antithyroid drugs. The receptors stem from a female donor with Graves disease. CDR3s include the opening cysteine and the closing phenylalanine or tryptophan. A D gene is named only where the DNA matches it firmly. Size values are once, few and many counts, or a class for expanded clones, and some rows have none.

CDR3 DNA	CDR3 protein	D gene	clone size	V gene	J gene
TGTGCCAGCAGCTTAAACCGGGGCGGGAGGGCCTGGGAGCAGTTCTTC	CASSLNRGGRAWEQFF	TRBD2	-	TRBV11-2	TRBJ2-1
TGTGCCAGCAGTTCGACTAGCGGGCACAATGAGCAGTTCTTC	CASSSTSGHNEQFF	TRBD2	-	TRBV12-3/TRBV12-4	TRBJ2-1
TGTGCCAGCAGCTTAGACCCCCCAGGAACGAACACTGAAGCTTTCTTT	CASSLDPPGTNTEAFF	-	-	TRBV7-6	TRBJ1-1
TGTGCCAGCAGGAAAGAACCGGGACAGGAGAGCAATCAGCCCCAGCATTTT	CASRKEPGQESNQPQHF	TRBD1	-	TRBV11-3	TRBJ1-5
TGTGCCAGCGCCCGGACAGGGACGAACACTGAAGCTTTCTTT	CASARTGTNTEAFF	TRBD1	many	TRBV6-1	TRBJ1-1
TGTGCCAGCAGTTTGAACAACGTTAATTCACCCCTCCACTTT	CASSLNNVNSPLHF	-	many	TRBV27	TRBJ1-6
TGCGCCAGCAGCTTTGTTTTGGGACTAGCGGGCCACTACGAGCAGTACTTC	CASSFVLGLAGHYEQYF	TRBD2	-	TRBV5-1	TRBJ2-7
TGTGCCACCAGCCTCGGCGTTGTTGCTGAAGCTTTCTTT	CATSLGVVAEAFF	-	many	TRBV15	TRBJ1-1
TGTGCCAGCAGTCGGACAGAGGGATATCTCACTGAAGCTTTCTTT	CASSRTEGYLTEAFF	-	few	TRBV6-1	TRBJ1-1
TGTGCCAGCAGACCCCTCCTTGAGGGACTCCAAGAGACCCAGTACTTC	CASRPLLEGLQETQYF	-	many	TRBV6-1	TRBJ2-5
TGCGCCAGCAGCTTCTTAGCAAACGAGCAGTACTTC	CASSFLANEQYF	-	few	TRBV5-1	TRBJ2-7
TGTGCCAGTAGTTGGGGGGGACAGGGGGAAGAGACCCAGTACTTC	CASSWGGQGEETQYF	TRBD1	-	TRBV19	TRBJ2-5
TGTGCCACCAGCAGATCCAGGGGTGGCTCTGGGGCCAACGTCCTGACTTTC	CATSRSRGGSGANVLTF	-	-	TRBV15	TRBJ2-6
TGTGCCAGCAGCTTAGGGGCGGCAAACGATCAGCCCCAGCATTTT	CASSLGAANDQPQHF	-	-	TRBV7-8	TRBJ1-5
TGTGCCAGCGGTGTTCGGACAGGGTCCTACGAGCAGTACTTC	CASGVRTGSYEQYF	TRBD1	-	TRBV6-2/TRBV6-3	TRBJ2-7
TGTGCCAGCCGAACCTTCCAACGGGGGAACACTGAAGCTTTCTTT	CASRTFQRGNTEAFF	-	few	TRBV27	TRBJ1-1